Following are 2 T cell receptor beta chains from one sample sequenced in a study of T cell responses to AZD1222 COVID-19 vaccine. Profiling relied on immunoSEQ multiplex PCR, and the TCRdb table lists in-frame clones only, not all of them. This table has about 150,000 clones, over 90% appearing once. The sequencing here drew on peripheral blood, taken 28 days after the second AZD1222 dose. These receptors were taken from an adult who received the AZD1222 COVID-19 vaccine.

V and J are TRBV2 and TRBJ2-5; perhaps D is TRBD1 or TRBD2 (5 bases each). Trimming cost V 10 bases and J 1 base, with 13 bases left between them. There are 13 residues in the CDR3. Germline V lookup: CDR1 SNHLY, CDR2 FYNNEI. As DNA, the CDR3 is TGTGCCAACTCAAGGGGACGCCAAGAGACCCAGTACTTC. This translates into CANSRGRQETQYF.

The CDR3 DNA reads TGTGCCAGCGGGGGGACGGTCGGAGTGAATGGCTACACCTTC. This sequence encodes CASGGTVGVNGYTF. The rearrangement uses TRBV6-5 and TRBJ1-2; D is perhaps TRBD1 (5 bases). Germline values: CDR1 MNHEY, CDR2 SVGAGI. The length of the CDR3 is 14 residues. V lost 8 bases, J lost 6 bases, and 19 bases lay in between.